The entry below gives a single T cell receptor (beta chain) sequence along with its context. Its matching antigen is unknown. In the authors' methods: The median was roughly 100,000 TCRs per sample, ranging roughly 20,000 to 690,600. TCRdb recomputed calls from the RACE reads with MiXCR, one row per CDR3 protein. It is TCRdb's table, rather than the study itself, that gives the V and J calls and clone size. The sample includes approximately 60,000 distinct CDR3 sequences, over 9% of them seen just once. Time point noted: pre-sensitization, week 0. Treatment noted: therapeutic diphenylcyclopropenone sensitization with weekly scalp DPC. This record comes from a study of human T cells and chemical hapten exposure. Study results and caveats: There were significantly more large CDR3 similarity clusters among expanded TCRs than among controls. TCRs above 1 in 1000 frequency stayed constant with DPC sensitization.

The sequence was obtained from a middle-aged man with alopecia areata. Some clones in this sample may be carry-over from other donors' samples. The specimen comprised whole blood, sampled in connection with sensitization to the hapten diphenylcyclopropenone (DPC).

The CDR3 protein is CSAGAFEFYNEQFF. The CDR3 region has the DNA TGCAGTGCAGGGGCATTTGAATTCTACAATGAGCAGTTCTTC. The chain is built from TRBV20-1 and TRBJ2-1; TRBD1 might be the D (5 bases). The V and J ends lost 6 bases and 3 bases respectively, with 15 bases between them. Germline V gene data show CDR1 as DFQATT and CDR2 as SNEGSKA (reference sequence). The CDR3 is 14 residues long.